One sample yielded the 2 T cell receptor beta chains listed below, sequenced in a study of T cell changes during pregnancy in multiple sclerosis. Repertoires were generated with immunoSEQ multiplex PCR, while TCRdb's copy carries only in-frame clones and drops some. The profile shows over 60,000 clones, 91% of them singletons. The sequencing used peripheral blood, collected in the third trimester of pregnancy. These TCRs come from a female donor in good health, enrolled as a control in a pregnancy study.

The rearrangement joins TRBV5-1 to TRBJ1-2; TRBD1 matches at 8 bases. Germline V CDR1 and CDR2: SGHRS, YFSETQ. V dropped 3 bases and J dropped 2; count of bases not matched to a gene: 0. This CDR3 has 13 amino acids. This CDR3 reads CASSWDRNYGYTF. The CDR3 nucleotides are TGCGCCAGCAGCTGGGACAGGAACTATGGCTACACCTTC.

The sample holds a few counts of this clone. The chain combines TRBV7-9 with TRBJ1-6; the match to TRBD1 covers 7 bases. Losses at the gene ends were 1 base for V and 7 bases for J; bases not matched to a gene: 4. The CDR3 loop spans 15 amino acids. Germline V gene data show CDR1 as SEHNR and CDR2 as FQNEAQ (reference sequence). Here the CDR3 reads CASSLVTGWNSPLHF. DNA for the CDR3: TGTGCCAGCAGCTTAGTGACAGGGTGGAATTCACCCCTCCACTTT.